This T cell receptor beta chain was sequenced in a study of blood T cells in healthy people across ages (dated by TCRdb to between 2014 and 2017). About the study as a whole: In model experiments, template switching captured about one uniquely barcoded TCR beta cDNA molecule for every two T cells. To track age-related changes in TCR beta repertoire diversity, the study relied on deep sequencing normalized with unique cDNA molecular identifiers. The donors were divided into four age groups: young (average around 16 years), middle-aged (approximately 39), aged (around 59) and long-lived (around 87). To avoid experimental bias, donors of different ages were randomly spread across the sequencing lanes. For two donors (one aged 18 to 29 and one aged 80 or older), the study analyzed two additional independent replicas of 1 million unique cDNA reads from the same blood draw. Results the study describes overall, beyond this receptor: The long-lived group showed more naive CD4+ T cells, fewer expanded clones and increased TCR diversity than the aged group, suggesting age selection. Estimates of total diversity based on one million sequenced T cells were regarded as lower bounds and as underestimates. Because the CMV infection status of the donors was unknown, age-related changes in expanded clonotypes may potentially have been confounded. As age increased, observed TCR beta diversity per million T cells dropped in a roughly linear way, and a significant reduction was already evident by age roughly 40. Since profiling was done on bulk unsorted PBMCs, naive and antigen-experienced compartments could not be conclusively compared. A strong correlation was found between observed TCR beta diversity and the percentage of naive T cells measured by flow cytometry.

The approximately 41 donors, aged about 6 to 95 years, were systemically healthy Caucasian individuals from Russia. Each donor gave about 9.7 milliliters of peripheral blood, drawn into EDTA-treated Vacutainer tubes. PBMCs were isolated by Ficoll-Paque density-gradient centrifugation, with at least 6 million obtained per sample. Total RNA, at least 5 micrograms per sample, was extracted from PBMCs with Trizol reagent. Naive CD45RAhigh/CD27high T cell percentages were measured by flow cytometry on a PBMC aliquot from every donor. The CDR3 holds 14 amino acids from the cysteine to the phenylalanine. The entry retains the CDR3 DNA only, 42 bases that are in frame from base 1. At the junction V is shortened by 1 base and J by 3 bases, with 9 bases in between. CDR1 and CDR2, looked up from the germline V gene, are SGHTA and FQGNSA. Libraries came from 5' RACE. Sequencing took place on an Illumina HiSeq 2500. A second PCR of roughly 7 to 11 cycles was performed with a sample-barcoded 5' primer and a J-beta primer mix. A template-switch 5' adaptor carrying 12 random nucleotides introduced a unique molecular identifier onto each TCR beta cDNA molecule. Each sample yielded at least 3 million CDR3-containing paired-end reads. All of the RNA was converted into first-strand cDNA using the Mint cDNA synthesis kit, with a TRBC-specific oligonucleotide serving as the primer. Following uracil-DNA glycosylase treatment, a first 18-cycle PCR with universal primers M1SS and BC2_uni_R was performed on all cDNA. The paper's processing steps were these. For normalization, 1 million high-quality reads, each with a distinct molecular identifier, were randomly selected from each sample. Reads sharing molecular identifiers were discarded rather than binned into consensus sequences. CDR3 identification, clonotype clustering and error correction used MiTCR with a Q25 quality threshold and the strictest error-elimination algorithm. Lower-bound total TCR beta diversity was estimated with a nonparametric unseen species model using Euler transformation. TCRdb reanalyzed the raw reads on its own, using fastp at Q25 for trimming and MiXCR for clone calling, and kept in-frame beta chains. Rows merge per CDR3 protein into single entries with the most common DNA and genes. The V and J calls, along with clone size, are taken from TCRdb and not from the paper's own processing. The sample includes about 1 million distinct CDR3 sequences, with under 45% observed a single time. The ten largest clones represent under 20% of the sample.

This clonotype was counted ten times or more. It lacks a known antigen. No clone much larger than this one lies a single base away; base qualities are absent. The sequence was obtained from a woman aged 55 to 70 in good health. The sequence joins TRBV7-2 to TRBJ1-2, with an unclear D gene assignment. The sequencing sample was made of blood. In nucleotides, the sequence is TGTGCCAGCAGCTTAGTGGTGGCATACTATGGCTACACCTTC. Its translation is CASSLVVAYYGYTF.